This record looks at one T cell receptor beta chain sequence and its context. Its specific antigen is unknown. Nothing much larger sits one base from this clone, and base qualities are not available. Sequences LNHDA (CDR1) and SQIVND (CDR2) are obtained from the germline V gene (reference sequence). The CDR3 contains 15 residues, cysteine and phenylalanine counted. The read is trimmed to its CDR3 DNA, 45 bases read in frame from base 1. Cut back by 3 bases and 5 bases, the V and J ends lie 13 bases apart. The data were obtained in a study of blood T cell repertoires in COVID-19 (dated by TCRdb to the early 2020s). In terms of the full investigation: Samples from collaborators originated in the United States, Italy and Spain and spanned both the acute and convalescent phases of COVID-19. Where HLA class I and class II types were available, the types were taken from metadata supplied by the sample provider, not from assay-based typing. The prospective study material was composed of cDNA or gDNA derived from T cells, B-cell-depleted T cells, or PBMCs. Samples were obtained from the ongoing ImmuneRACE study (first 160 participants) and from 950 to 1,500 subjects provided by 6 global collaborators. The repertoires were released in a freely available public database meant as a resource for research on the immune response to SARS-CoV-2. A de-identified subject ID, COVID-19 status, age in years and sex were almost always included in the sample metadata. Deeply sampled blood TCRbeta repertoires from subjects exposed to, actively infected with, or recovered from COVID-19 were included in the dataset. Results and caveats for the whole study, not just this receptor: The amount of clinical and demographic metadata varied by source and participant and was provided uncurated.

In Seattle, one collaborating source enrolled patients while the infection was active and tracked those patients longitudinally over the course of disease. Collaborating institutions collected whole blood in K2EDTA tubes following their own protocols. Collaborator samples were shipped for TCRbeta analysis as frozen whole blood, isolated PBMCs, or DNA extracted from either sample type. TCRbeta CDR3 regions were amplified from genomic DNA using the immunoSEQ Assay, a bias-controlled multiplex PCR. Per the authors' processing: Within the assay, amplification of reference gene primers was used to estimate how many nucleated cells each sample contained. To quantify the absolute abundance of each unique TCRbeta CDR3 rearrangement, sequence reads were collapsed and filtered. For each sample, productive Simpson clonality was calculated as the square root of Simpson's diversity index across productive rearrangements. What TCRdb holds here is the immuneACCESS table cut down to in-frame rearrangements. Part of the clones is not present; checked against another copy, under half of the missing clones reflect an unresolved V gene, and the others are unexplained. The V and J calls and clone size were taken over from that table, and D and trimming were inferred from the DNA. The sample contains about 170,000 clones, around 90% of them found a single time. Of the sample, under 0.65% falls within the top ten clones.

This TCR came from a man between 60 and 75 years old with COVID-19, enrolled during active disease. The chain uses TRBV19 and TRBJ1-4; the D gene is perhaps TRBD1, from 5 matching bases. Sample: peripheral blood. The sequence in DNA is TGTGCCAGTAGTATCATACAGGAGCCAAATGAAAAACTGTTTTTT. Its amino acids are CASSIIQEPNEKLFF. The reference TRBV19 and TRBJ1-4 proteins fill in what lies around the CDR3, so the full variable domain reads DGGITQSPKYLFRKEGQNVTLSCEQNLNHDAMYWYRQDPGQGLRLIYYSQIVNDFQKGDIAEGYSVSREKKESFPLTVTSAQKNPTAFYLCASSIIQEPNEKLFFGSGTQLSVL.